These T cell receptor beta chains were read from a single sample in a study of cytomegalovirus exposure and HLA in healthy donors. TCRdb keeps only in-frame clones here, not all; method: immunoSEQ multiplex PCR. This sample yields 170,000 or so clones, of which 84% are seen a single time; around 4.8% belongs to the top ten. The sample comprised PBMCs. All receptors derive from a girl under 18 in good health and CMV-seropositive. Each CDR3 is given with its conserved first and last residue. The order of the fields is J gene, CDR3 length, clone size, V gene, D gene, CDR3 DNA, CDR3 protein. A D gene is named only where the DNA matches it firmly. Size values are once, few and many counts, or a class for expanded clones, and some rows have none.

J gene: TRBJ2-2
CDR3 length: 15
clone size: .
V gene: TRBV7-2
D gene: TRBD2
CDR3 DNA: TGTGCCAGCAGCTTTAGCGGGGGGGCGAGCGGGGAGCTGTTTTTT
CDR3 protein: CASSFSGGASGELFF

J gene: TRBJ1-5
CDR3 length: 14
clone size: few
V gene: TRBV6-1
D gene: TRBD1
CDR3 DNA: TGTGCCAGCAAGCCAGGGGGAGAAAATCAGCCCCAGCATTTT
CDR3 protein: CASKPGGENQPQHF

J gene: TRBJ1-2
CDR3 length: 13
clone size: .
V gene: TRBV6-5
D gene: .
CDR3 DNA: TGTGCCAGCAGGCCGGGACACCTCTATGGCTACACCTTC
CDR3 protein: CASRPGHLYGYTF

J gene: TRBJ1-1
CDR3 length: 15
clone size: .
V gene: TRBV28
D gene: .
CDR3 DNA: TGTGCCAGCAGTTTATTCGCAGGGAAGGTCACTGAAGCTTTCTTT
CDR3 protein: CASSLFAGKVTEAFF

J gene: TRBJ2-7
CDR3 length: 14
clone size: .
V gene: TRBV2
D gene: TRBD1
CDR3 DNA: TGTGCCAGCAGCGGACAGGGATTTTTGTACGAGCAGTACTTC
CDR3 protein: CASSGQGFLYEQYF

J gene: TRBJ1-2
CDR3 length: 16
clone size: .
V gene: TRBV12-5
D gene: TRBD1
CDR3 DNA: TGTGCTAGTGGTTATTTCCCCCGGGGACAGAACTATGGCTACACCTTC
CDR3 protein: CASGYFPRGQNYGYTF

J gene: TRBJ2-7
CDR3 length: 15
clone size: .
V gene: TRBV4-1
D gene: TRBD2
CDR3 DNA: TGCGCCAGCAGCCTAACTAGCGGATCCTCCTACGAGCAGTACTTC
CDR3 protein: CASSLTSGSSYEQYF

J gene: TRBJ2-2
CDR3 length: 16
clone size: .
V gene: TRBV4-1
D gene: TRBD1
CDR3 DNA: TGCGCCAGCAGCCAAGTTAAGACAGGGGACACCGGGGAGCTGTTTTTT
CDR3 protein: CASSQVKTGDTGELFF

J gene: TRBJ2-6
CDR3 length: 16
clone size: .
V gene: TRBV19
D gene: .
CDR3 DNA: TGTGCCAGTAGTACCGAACAGACCTCTGGGGCCAACGTCCTGACTTTC
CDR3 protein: CASSTEQTSGANVLTF

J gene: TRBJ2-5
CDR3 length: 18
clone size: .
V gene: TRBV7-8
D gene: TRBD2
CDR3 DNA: TGTGCCAGCAGCCCAAGGGGCGGGGGGCGGGGGCCGTGGGAGACCCAGTACTTC
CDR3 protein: CASSPRGGGRGPWETQYF

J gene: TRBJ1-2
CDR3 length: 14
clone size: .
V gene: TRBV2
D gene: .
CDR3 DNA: TGTGCCAGCAGTGAAACGGGGACTAACTATGGCTACACCTTC
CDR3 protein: CASSETGTNYGYTF

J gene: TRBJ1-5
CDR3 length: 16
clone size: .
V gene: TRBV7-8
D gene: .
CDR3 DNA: TGTGCCAGCAGCTTCGACGCCCCAGGGAGGGGTCAGCCCCAGCATTTT
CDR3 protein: CASSFDAPGRGQPQHF

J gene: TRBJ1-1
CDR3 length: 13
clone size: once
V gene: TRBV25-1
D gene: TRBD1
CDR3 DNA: TGTGCCAGCAGTCCCGGGACAGGGGCTGAAGCTTTCTTT
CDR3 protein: CASSPGTGAEAFF

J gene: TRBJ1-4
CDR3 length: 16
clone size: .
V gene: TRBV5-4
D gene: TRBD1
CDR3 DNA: TGTGCCAGCAGCTTAGCAACCGGGACAGGGGTTGAAAAACTGTTTTTT
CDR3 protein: CASSLATGTGVEKLFF

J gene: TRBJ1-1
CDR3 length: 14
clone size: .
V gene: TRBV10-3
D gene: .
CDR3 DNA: TGTGCCATCGGCAAGACAGGCTCGAGCACTGAAGCTTTCTTT
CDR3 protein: CAIGKTGSSTEAFF

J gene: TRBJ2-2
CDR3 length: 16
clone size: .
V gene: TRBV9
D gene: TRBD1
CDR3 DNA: TGTGCCAGCAGCGTAGGGGACAGGGCGGGCACCGGGGAGCTGTTTTTT
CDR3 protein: CASSVGDRAGTGELFF

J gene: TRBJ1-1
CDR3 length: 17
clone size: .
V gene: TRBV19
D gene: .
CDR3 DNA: TGTGCCAGTAGTATAGTAGTGGAAAGAACAGGGATTACTGAAGCTTTCTTT
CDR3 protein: CASSIVVERTGITEAFF

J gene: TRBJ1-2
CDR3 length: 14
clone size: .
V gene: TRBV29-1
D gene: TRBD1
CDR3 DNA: TGCAGCGTTGTGACAGGGGGCCAAGGTAATGGCTACACCTTC
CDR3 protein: CSVVTGGQGNGYTF

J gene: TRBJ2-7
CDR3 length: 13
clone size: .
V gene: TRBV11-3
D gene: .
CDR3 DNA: TGTGCCAGCACCTTATCGGGGAGTAACGAGCAGTACTTC
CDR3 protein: CASTLSGSNEQYF

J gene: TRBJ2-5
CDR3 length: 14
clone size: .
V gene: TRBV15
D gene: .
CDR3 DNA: TGTGCCACCAGCCCGGTGGCAGGCGAAGAGACCCAGTACTTC
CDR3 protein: CATSPVAGEETQYF

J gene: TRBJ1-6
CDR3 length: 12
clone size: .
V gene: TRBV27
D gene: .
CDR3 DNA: TGTGCCAGCAGTTCGGGGAATTCACCCCTCCACTTC
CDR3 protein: CASSSGNSPLHF

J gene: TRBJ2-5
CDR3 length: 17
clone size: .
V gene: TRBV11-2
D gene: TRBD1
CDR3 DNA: TGTGCCAGCAGCCCCGCCCGAGGAGACAGGGGGCGAGAGACCCAGTACTTC
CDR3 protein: CASSPARGDRGRETQYF

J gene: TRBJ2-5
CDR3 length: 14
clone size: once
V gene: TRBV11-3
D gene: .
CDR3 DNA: TGTGCCAGCAGCTTAGTATCCAGGGAAGAGACCCAGTACTTC
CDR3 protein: CASSLVSREETQYF

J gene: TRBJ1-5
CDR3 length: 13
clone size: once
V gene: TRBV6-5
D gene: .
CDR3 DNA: TGTGCCAGCAGTTGGGCGGGGGTGGAGCCCCAGCATTTT
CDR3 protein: CASSWAGVEPQHF

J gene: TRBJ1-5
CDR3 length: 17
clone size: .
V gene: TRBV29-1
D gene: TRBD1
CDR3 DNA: TGCAGCGTAATCGTGACAATACGGCAGGGGGGTGATCAGCCCCAGCATTTT
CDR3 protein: CSVIVTIRQGGDQPQHF

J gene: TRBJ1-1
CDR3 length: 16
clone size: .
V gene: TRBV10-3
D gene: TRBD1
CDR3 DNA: TGTGCCACCTACCCCGCCCTACAGGGGGCTGGGACTGAAGCTTTCTTT
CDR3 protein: CATYPALQGAGTEAFF

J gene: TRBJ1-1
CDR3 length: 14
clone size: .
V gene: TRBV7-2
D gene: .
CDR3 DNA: TGTGCCAGCAGATCCGACAGGAGAAACACTGAAGCTTTCTTT
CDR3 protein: CASRSDRRNTEAFF

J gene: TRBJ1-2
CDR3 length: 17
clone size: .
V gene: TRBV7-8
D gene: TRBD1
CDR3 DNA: TGTGCCAGCAGCCCGAGACAGGGGACCACTGCTAACTATGGCTACACCTTC
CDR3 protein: CASSPRQGTTANYGYTF

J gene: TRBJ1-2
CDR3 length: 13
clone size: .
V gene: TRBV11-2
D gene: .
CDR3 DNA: TGTGCCAGCAGCTTCCTAAACCCAAGTGGCTACACCTTC
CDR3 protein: CASSFLNPSGYTF

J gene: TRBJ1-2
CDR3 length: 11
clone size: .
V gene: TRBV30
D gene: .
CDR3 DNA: TGTGCCCGAGACGAGGGATATGGCTACACCTTC
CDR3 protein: CARDEGYGYTF

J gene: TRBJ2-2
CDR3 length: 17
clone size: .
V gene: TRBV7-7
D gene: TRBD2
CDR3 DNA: TGTGCTAGCAGCTCTCGGACTAGCGGGGGGCACACCGGGGAGCTGTTTTTT
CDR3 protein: CASSSRTSGGHTGELFF

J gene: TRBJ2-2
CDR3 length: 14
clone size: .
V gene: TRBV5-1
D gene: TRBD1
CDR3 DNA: TGCGCCAGCAGGGGACAGGGGAAAACCGGGGAGCTGTTTTTT
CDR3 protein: CASRGQGKTGELFF